The source of this T cell receptor beta chain is a study of shared clonotypes between healthy human individuals. Study results and caveats: Clonotypes not shared had lower generation probabilities than those common to all four donors.

Naive CD8 cells lacked CD45RO, underwent positive selection for CCR7 and left out terminally differentiated effector memory CD45RA+ cells. Comment on this clone: What it recognizes is unknown.

Data came from immunoSEQ multiplex PCR; TCRdb stores just in-frame clones and leaves some out. Of approximately 2,200,000 clones in the sample, 93% were seen once. This receptor was taken from a man between 18 and 35 years old in good health. Some clones in this sample may be carry-over from other donors' samples. Specimen: naive CD8+ T cells from PBMCs.

The CDR3 DNA sequence: TGTGCCAGCAGCCAACAACCGGGGACAGCAATGAACACTGAAGCTTTCTTT. Encoded protein: CASSQQPGTAMNTEAFF. This rearrangement joins TRBV4-2 to TRBJ1-1; 7 bases line up with TRBD1. The CDR3 runs 17 residues. Germline trimming cut 2 bases from V and 0 bases from J; bases unmatched to any gene: 9. Germline-derived CDR1 and CDR2 are LGHNA and YNFKEQ.